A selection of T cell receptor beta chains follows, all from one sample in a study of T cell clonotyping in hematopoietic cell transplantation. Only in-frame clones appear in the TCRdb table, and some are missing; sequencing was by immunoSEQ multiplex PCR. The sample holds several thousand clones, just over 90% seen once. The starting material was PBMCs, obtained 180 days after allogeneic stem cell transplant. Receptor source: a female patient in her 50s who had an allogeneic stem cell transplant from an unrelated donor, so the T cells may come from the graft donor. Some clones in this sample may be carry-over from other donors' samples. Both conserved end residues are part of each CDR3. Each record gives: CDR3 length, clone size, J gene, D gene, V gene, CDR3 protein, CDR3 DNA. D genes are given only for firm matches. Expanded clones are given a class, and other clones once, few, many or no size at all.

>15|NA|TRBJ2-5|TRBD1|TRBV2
CASSLLTGDQETQYF
TGTGCCAGCAGCCTTCTAACAGGGGACCAAGAGACCCAGTACTTC
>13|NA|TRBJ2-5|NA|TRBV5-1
CASSLAASALQYF
TGCGCCAGCAGCTTGGCAGCTAGCGCCCTCCAGTACTTC
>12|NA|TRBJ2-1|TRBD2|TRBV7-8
CASSSWGGWQFF
TGTGCCAGCAGCTCCTGGGGGGGGTGGCAGTTCTTC
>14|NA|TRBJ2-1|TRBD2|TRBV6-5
CASRGLAGYNEQFF
TGTGCCAGCAGAGGGCTAGCGGGGTACAATGAGCAGTTCTTC
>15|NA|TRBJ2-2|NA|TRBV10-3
CAISVGPTNTGELFF
TGTGCCATCAGTGTAGGACCGACGAACACCGGGGAGCTGTTTTTT
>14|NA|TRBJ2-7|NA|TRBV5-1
CASKRTDSPYEQYF
TGCGCCAGCAAAAGAACGGATTCTCCCTACGAGCAGTACTTC
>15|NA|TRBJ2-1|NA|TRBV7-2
CASSPRRDNYNEQFF
TGTGCCAGCAGCCCCCGTCGCGACAACTACAATGAGCAGTTCTTC
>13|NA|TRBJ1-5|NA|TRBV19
CASSTGNGQPQHF
TGTGCCAGTAGTACAGGGAATGGGCAGCCCCAGCATTTT
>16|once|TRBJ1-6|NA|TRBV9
CASSATPRGSYSPLHF
TGTGCCAGCAGCGCTACTCCTAGGGGATCCTATTCACCCCTCCACTTT
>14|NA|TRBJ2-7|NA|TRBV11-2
CASSAGPLAYEQYF
TGTGCCAGCAGCGCAGGCCCGCTGGCCTACGAGCAGTACTTC
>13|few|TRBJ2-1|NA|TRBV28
CASSWAGSDEQFF
TGTGCCAGCAGTTGGGCAGGGAGTGATGAGCAGTTCTTC
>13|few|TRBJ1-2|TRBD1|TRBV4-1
CASSLQGAYGYTF
TGCGCCAGCAGCCTGCAGGGGGCGTATGGCTACACCTTC
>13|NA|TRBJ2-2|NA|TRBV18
CASSYSGTGELFF
TGTGCCAGCTCGTATAGTGGCACCGGGGAGCTGTTTTTT
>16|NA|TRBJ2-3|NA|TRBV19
CASSIVGGFGTDTQYF
TGTGCCAGTAGTATAGTAGGGGGATTCGGCACAGATACGCAGTATTTT
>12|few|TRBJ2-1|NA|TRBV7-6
CASSSRTNEQFF
TGTGCCAGCAGCTCCCGGACCAATGAGCAGTTCTTC
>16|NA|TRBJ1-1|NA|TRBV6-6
CASSYWVWGRETEAFF
TGTGCCAGCAGTTACTGGGTTTGGGGGCGCGAAACTGAAGCTTTCTTT
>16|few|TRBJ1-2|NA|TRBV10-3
CAISEETRAANYGYTF
TGTGCCATCAGTGAGGAGACCAGGGCGGCTAACTATGGCTACACCTTC